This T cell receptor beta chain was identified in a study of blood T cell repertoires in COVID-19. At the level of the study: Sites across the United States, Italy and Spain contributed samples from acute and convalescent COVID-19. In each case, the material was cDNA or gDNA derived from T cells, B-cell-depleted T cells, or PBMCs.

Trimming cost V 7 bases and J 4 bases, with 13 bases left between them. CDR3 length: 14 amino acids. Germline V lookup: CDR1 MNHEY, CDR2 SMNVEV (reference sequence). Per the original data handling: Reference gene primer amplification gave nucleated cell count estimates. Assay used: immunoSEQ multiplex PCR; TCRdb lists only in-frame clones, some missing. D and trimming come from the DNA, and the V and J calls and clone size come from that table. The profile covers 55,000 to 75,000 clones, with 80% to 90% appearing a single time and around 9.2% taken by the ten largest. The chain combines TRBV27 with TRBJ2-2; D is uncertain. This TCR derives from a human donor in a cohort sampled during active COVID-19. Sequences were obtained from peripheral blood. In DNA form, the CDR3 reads TGTGCCAGCACCACGTCCACCGGCACCGGGGAGCTGTTTTTT. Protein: CASTTSTGTGELFF.